The 10 T cell receptor beta chains reported below all come from one sample, sequenced in a study of cytomegalovirus exposure and HLA in healthy donors. The PCR made use of 60 Vbeta and 13 Jbeta primers. Generated by immunoSEQ multiplex PCR, the TCRdb table keeps only in-frame clones and is missing some. The sample holds fewer than 200,000 clones, around nine tenths seen once. Sequenced: PBMCs. The receptors stem from a woman under 40 in good health and CMV-seronegative.

The chain links TRBV28 to TRBJ2-2, with TRBD2 identical over 12 bases. The J segment lost 5 bases and the V segment lost 2 bases, leaving 6 bases of the junction unmatched. This CDR3 is built from 17 residues. Looked up from germline, CDR1 is MDHEN and CDR2 is SYDVKM. The chain's CDR3 is CASSLRRLAGDTGELFF. The CDR3, as DNA: TGTGCCAGCAGTTTAAGGCGACTAGCGGGAGATACCGGGGAGCTGTTTTTT.

The rearrangement joins TRBV19 to TRBJ1-1, with D tentatively TRBD1 (5 bases). The CDR3 runs to 12 residues. The ends were cut back, 7 bases at V and 3 bases at J, with 9 bases in the middle. Germline CDR1 and CDR2: LNHDA and SQIVND (reference sequence). CDR3 loop: CASTGGDTEAFF. Written as DNA, the CDR3 is TGTGCCAGTACCGGGGGTGACACTGAAGCTTTCTTT.

Points on this clone: The same CDR3 arises from other DNA sequences in this sample as well. The chain has TRBV5-1 and TRBJ1-1, with no clear D. Germline V gene sequence: CDR1 SGHRS, CDR2 YFSETQ. CDR3 size: 13 residues. The germline V and J ends were trimmed by 4 bases and 0 bases, with 7 bases remaining between them. The CDR3 is CASSVQVNTEAFF. For the CDR3, the DNA is TGCGCCAGCAGCGTGCAGGTGAACACTGAAGCTTTCTTT.

J is TRBJ2-2 and V is TRBV19, with a possible D match to TRBD1 (6 bases). Germline V CDR1 and CDR2: LNHDA, SQIVND (reference sequence). This CDR3 region has 12 residues. The ends were cut back, 6 bases at V and 8 bases at J, with 10 bases in the middle. The chain's CDR3 is CASSTGLGELFF. For the CDR3, the DNA is TGTGCCAGTAGCACAGGGTTAGGGGAGCTGTTTTTT.

The chain is built from TRBV28 and TRBJ2-7, with D tentatively TRBD1 (6 bases). Germline CDR1 MDHEN, CDR2 SYDVKM. Trimming removed 6 bases from V and 1 base from J, with 16 bases in between. The CDR3 is made up of 15 amino acids. The CDR3 loop reads CASSSGGSGSYEQYF. The CDR3 region has the DNA TGTGCCAGCAGCTCTGGGGGCTCCGGATCCTACGAGCAGTACTTC.

In the case of this clone: In the same sample, other DNA sequences code for this CDR3. J is TRBJ1-4 and V is TRBV19; D unclear. The CDR3 contains 16 residues. The germline gives CDR1 LNHDA, CDR2 SQIVND (reference sequence). Trimming left V 0 bases short and J 0 bases short, with 8 bases between. CDR3 loop: CASSIDFVSTNEKLFF. As DNA, the CDR3 is TGTGCCAGTAGTATAGATTTCGTTTCAACTAATGAAAAACTGTTTTTT.

The rearrangement uses TRBV5-4 and TRBJ2-5, with 9 bases identical to TRBD1. Germline values: CDR1 SGHNT, CDR2 YYREEE (reference sequence). Losses at the gene ends were 4 bases for V and 4 bases for J; bases not matched to a gene: 2. The CDR3 extends over 13 amino acids. The CDR3 coding sequence is TGTGCCAGCAGCGGGACAGGGTCAGAGACCCAGTACTTC. Translated: CASSGTGSETQYF.

The rearrangement joins TRBV7-9 to TRBJ1-3, with 8 bases identical to TRBD1. The germline gives CDR1 SEHNR, CDR2 FQNEAQ (reference sequence). This CDR3 spans 17 amino acids. Trimming removed 5 bases from V and 0 bases from J; junction bases left unmatched: 9. In nucleotides, the CDR3 is TGTGCCAGCAGCCCCCGGGACAGGCGCCCCTCTGGAAACACCATATATTTT. Translating it yields CASSPRDRRPSGNTIYF.

The chain joins TRBV9 to TRBJ1-2; D is unresolved. This CDR3 has 13 amino acids. Trimming cost V 0 bases and J 2 bases, with 5 bases left between them. Germline lookup yields CDR1 SGDLS and CDR2 YYNGEE. CDR3 sequence: CASSVGRNYGYTF. The CDR3 DNA sequence: TGTGCCAGCAGCGTAGGCAGGAACTATGGCTACACCTTC.

This clone has just one count. The chain recombines TRBV19 with TRBJ2-7; weak D call: TRBD1 (6 bases). The CDR3 runs to 13 residues. Germline V gene data show CDR1 as LNHDA and CDR2 as SQIVND (reference sequence). The V and J ends lost 5 bases and 4 bases respectively, with 12 bases between them. The CDR3 region has the DNA TGTGCCAGTAGTGGCGGACAGCTATACGAGCAGTACTTC. Protein product: CASSGGQLYEQYF.